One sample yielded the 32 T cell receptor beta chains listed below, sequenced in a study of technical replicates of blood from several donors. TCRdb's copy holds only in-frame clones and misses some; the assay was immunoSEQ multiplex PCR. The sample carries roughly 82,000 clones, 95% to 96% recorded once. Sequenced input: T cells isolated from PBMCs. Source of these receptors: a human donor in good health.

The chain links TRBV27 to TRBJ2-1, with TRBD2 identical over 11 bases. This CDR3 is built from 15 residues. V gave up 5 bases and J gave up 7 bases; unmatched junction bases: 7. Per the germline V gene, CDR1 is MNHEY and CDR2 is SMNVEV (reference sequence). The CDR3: CASSPGTSGFNEQFF. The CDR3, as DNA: TGTGCCAGCAGTCCCGGGACTAGCGGTTTTAATGAGCAGTTCTTC.

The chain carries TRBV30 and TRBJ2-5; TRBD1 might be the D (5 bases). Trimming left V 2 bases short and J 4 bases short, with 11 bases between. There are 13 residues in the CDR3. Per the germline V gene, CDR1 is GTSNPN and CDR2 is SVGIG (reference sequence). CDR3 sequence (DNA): TGTGCCTGGAGTATAGCAGGGCGAGAGACCCAGTACTTC. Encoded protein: CAWSIAGRETQYF. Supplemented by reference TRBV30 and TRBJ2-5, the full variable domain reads SQTIHQWPATLVQPVGSPLSLECTVEGTSNPNLYWYRQAAGRGLQLLFYSVGIGQISSEVPQNLSASRPQDRQFILSSKKLLLSDSGFYLCAWSIAGRETQYFGPGTRLLVL.

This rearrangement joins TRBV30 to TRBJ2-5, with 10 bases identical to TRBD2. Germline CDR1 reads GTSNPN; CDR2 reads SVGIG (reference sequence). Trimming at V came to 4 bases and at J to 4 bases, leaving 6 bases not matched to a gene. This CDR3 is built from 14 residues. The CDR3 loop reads CAWTSSGSAETQYF. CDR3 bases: TGTGCCTGGACGTCTAGCGGGAGTGCAGAGACCCAGTACTTC.

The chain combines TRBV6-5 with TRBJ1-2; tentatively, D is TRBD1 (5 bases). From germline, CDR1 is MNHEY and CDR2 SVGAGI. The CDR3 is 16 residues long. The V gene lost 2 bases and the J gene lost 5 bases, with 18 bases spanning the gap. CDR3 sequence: CASSYRTLRTGYGYTF. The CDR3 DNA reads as TGTGCCAGCAGTTACAGGACCCTAAGAACAGGATATGGCTACACCTTC.

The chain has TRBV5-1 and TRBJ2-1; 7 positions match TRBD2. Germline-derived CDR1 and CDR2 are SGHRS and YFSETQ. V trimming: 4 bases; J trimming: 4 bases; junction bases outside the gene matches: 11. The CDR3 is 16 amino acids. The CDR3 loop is CASSVSAPGGYNEQFF. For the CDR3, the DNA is TGCGCCAGCAGCGTCTCAGCCCCGGGGGGATACAATGAGCAGTTCTTC.

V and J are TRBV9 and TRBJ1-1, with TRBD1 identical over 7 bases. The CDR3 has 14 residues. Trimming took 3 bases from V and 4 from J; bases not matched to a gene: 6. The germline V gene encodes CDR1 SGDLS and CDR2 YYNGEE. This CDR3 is CASSAWDSSTEAFF. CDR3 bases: TGTGCCAGCAGCGCCTGGGACAGTAGCACTGAAGCTTTCTTT.

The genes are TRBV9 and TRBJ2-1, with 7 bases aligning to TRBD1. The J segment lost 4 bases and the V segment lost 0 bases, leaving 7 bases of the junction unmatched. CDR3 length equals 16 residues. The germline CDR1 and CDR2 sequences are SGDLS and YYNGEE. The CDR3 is CASSVATGTVYNEQFF. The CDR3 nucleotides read TGTGCCAGCAGCGTAGCTACAGGGACAGTTTACAATGAGCAGTTCTTC.

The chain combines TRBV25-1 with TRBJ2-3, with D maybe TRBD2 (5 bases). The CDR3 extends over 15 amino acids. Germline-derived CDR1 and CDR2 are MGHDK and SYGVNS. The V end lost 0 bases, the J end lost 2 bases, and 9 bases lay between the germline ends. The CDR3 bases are TGTGCCAGCAGTGAATACGGCGGGTCCACAGATACGCAGTATTTT. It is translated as CASSEYGGSTDTQYF.

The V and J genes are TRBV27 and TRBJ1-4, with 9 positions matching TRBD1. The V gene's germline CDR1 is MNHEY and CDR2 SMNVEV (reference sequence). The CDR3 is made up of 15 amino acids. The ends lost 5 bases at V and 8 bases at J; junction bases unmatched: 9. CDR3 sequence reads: CASSLLQGAGEKLFF. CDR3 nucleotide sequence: TGTGCCAGCAGTCTACTACAGGGGGCAGGGGAAAAACTGTTTTTT. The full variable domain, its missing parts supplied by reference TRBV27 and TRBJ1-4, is EAQVTQNPRYLITVTGKKLTVTCSQNMNHEYMSWYRQDPGLGLRQIYYSMNVEVTDKGDVPEGYKVSRKEKRNFPLILESPSPNQTSLYFCASSLLQGAGEKLFFGSGTQLSVL.

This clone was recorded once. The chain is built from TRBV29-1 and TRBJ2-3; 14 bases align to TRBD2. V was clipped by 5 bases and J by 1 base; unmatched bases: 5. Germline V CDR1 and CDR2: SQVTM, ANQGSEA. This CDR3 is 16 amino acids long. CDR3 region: CSVLTSGREGTDTQYF. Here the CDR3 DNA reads TGCAGCGTTTTGACTAGCGGGAGGGAAGGCACAGATACGCAGTATTTT.

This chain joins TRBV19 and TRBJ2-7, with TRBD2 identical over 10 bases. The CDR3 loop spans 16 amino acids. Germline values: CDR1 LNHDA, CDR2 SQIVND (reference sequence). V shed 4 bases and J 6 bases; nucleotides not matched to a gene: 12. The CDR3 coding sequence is TGTGCCAGTAGTAACCTGGGGAGCGGGAGGGCCGGCGAGCAGTACTTC. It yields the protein CASSNLGSGRAGEQYF.

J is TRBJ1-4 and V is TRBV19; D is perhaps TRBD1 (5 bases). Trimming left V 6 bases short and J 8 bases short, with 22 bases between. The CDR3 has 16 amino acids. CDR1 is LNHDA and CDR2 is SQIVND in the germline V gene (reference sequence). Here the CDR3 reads CASRSGTITSQEKLFF. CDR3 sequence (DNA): TGTGCCAGTAGATCAGGGACTATTACATCCCAGGAAAAACTGTTTTTT.

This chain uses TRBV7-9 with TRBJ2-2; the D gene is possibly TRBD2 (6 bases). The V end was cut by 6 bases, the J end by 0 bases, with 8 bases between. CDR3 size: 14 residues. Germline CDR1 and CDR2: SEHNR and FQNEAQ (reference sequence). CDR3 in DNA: TGTGCCAGCAGTCGACTAGCGAACACCGGGGAGCTGTTTTTT. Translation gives CASSRLANTGELFF.

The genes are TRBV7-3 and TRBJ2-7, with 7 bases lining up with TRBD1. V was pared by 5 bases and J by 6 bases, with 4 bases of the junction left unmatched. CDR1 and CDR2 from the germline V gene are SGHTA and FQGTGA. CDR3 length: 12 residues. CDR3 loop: CASSQTGVEQYF. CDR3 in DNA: TGTGCCAGCAGCCAAACAGGGGTCGAGCAGTACTTC.

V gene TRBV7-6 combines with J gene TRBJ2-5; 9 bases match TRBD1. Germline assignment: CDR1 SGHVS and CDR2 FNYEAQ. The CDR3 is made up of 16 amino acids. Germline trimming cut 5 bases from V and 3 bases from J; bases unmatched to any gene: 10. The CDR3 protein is CASSDINRGPEETQYF. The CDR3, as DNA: TGTGCCAGCAGCGACATCAACAGGGGGCCAGAAGAGACCCAGTACTTC.

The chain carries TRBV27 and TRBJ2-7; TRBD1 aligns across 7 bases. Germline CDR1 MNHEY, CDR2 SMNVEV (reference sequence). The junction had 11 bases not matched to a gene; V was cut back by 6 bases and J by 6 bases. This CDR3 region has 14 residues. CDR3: CASSPGGLLIEQYF. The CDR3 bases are TGTGCCAGCAGCCCAGGGGGTCTCCTGATCGAGCAGTACTTC.

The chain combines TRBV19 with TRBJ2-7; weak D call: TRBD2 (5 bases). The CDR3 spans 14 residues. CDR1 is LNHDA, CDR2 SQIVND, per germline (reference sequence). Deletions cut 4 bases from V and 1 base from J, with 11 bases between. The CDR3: CASSNQGSSYEQYF. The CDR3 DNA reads TGTGCCAGTAGTAATCAAGGGAGTTCCTACGAGCAGTACTTC.

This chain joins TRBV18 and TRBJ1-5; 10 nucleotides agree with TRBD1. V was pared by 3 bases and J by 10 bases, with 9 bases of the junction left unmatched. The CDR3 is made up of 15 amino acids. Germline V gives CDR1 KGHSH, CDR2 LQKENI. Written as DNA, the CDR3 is TGTGCCAGCTCACCCAGTAGACAGGGGGCCGAACCCCAGCATTTT. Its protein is CASSPSRQGAEPQHF.

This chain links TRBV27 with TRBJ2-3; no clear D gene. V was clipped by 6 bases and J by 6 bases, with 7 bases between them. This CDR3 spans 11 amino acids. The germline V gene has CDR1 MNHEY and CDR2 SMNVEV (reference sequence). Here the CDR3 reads CASSPGDTQYF. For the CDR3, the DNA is TGTGCCAGCAGCCCCGGGGATACGCAGTATTTT.

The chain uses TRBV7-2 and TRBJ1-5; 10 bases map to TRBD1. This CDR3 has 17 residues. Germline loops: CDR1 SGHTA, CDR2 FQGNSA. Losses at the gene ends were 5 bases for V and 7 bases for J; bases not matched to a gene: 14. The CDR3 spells CASSGKYTTGGRQPQHF. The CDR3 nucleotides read TGTGCCAGCAGCGGAAAGTACACGACAGGGGGCCGGCAGCCCCAGCATTTT. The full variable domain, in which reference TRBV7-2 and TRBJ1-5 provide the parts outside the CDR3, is GAGVSQSPSNKVTEKGKDVELRCDPISGHTALYWYRQSLGQGLEFLIYFQGNSAPDKSGLPSDRFSAERTGGSVSTLTIQRTQQEDSAVYLCASSGKYTTGGRQPQHFGDGTRLSIL.

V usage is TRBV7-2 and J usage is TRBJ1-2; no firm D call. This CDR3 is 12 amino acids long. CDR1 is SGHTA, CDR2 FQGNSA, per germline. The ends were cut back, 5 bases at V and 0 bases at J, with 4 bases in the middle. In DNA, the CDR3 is TGTGCCAGCAGCCAAACTAACTATGGCTACACCTTC. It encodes CASSQTNYGYTF.

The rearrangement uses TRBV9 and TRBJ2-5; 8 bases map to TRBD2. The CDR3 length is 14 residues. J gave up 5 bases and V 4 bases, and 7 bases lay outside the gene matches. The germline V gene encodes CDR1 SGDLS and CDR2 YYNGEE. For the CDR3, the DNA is TGTGCCAGCAGCTTAAGCGGGAGTCGGGAGACCCAGTACTTC. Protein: CASSLSGSRETQYF.

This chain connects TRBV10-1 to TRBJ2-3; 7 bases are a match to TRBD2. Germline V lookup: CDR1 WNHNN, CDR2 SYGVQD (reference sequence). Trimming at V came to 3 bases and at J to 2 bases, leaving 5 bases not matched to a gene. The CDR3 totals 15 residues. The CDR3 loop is CASSDQAGPTDTQYF. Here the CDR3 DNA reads TGCGCCAGCAGTGACCAAGCGGGACCCACAGATACGCAGTATTTT.

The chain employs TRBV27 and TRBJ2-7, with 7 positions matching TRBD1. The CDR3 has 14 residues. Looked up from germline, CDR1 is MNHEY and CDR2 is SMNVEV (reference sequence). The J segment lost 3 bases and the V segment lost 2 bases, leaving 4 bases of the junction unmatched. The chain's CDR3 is CASSLGQEIYEQYF. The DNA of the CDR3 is TGTGCCAGCAGTTTAGGACAGGAGATCTACGAGCAGTACTTC.

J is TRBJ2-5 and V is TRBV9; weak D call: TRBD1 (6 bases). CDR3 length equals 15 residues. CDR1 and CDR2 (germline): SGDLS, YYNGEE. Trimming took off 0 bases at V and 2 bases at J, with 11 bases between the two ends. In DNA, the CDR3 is TGTGCCAGCAGCGTAGAGGACAGAATACAAGAGACCCAGTACTTC. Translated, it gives CASSVEDRIQETQYF. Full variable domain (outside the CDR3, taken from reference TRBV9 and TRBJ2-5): DSGVTQTPKHLITATGQRVTLRCSPRSGDLSVYWYQQSLDQGLQFLIQYYNGEERAKGNILERFSAQQFPDLHSELNLSSLELGDSALYFCASSVEDRIQETQYFGPGTRLLVL.

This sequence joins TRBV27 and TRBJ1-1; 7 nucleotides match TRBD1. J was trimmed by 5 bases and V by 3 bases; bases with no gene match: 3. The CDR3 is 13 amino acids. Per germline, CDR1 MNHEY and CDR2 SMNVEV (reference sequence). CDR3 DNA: TGTGCCAGCAGTTTGACAGGGAGGACTGAAGCTTTCTTT. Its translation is CASSLTGRTEAFF.

The CDR3 reads CASSSTGNSNQPQHF. The CDR3 DNA reads as TGTGCCAGTAGCTCAACAGGGAATAGCAATCAGCCCCAGCATTTT. The chain employs TRBV19 and TRBJ1-5; tentatively, D is TRBD1 (6 bases). This CDR3 region has 15 residues. Germline loops: CDR1 LNHDA, CDR2 SQIVND (reference sequence). The V gene lost 6 bases and the J gene lost 0 bases, with 12 bases spanning the gap.

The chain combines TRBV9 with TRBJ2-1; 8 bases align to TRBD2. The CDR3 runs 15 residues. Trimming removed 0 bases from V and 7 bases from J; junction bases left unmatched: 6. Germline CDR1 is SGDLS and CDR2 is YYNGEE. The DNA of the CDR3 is TGTGCCAGCAGCGTAGATGGAGCGGGGGTTAATGAGCAGTTCTTC. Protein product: CASSVDGAGVNEQFF. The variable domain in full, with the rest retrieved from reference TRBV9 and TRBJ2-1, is DSGVTQTPKHLITATGQRVTLRCSPRSGDLSVYWYQQSLDQGLQFLIQYYNGEERAKGNILERFSAQQFPDLHSELNLSSLELGDSALYFCASSVDGAGVNEQFFGPGTRLTVL.

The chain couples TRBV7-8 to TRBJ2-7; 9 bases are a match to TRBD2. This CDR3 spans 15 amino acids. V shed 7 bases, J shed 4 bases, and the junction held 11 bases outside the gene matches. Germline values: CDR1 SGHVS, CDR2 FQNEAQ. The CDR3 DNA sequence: TGTGCCAGCACCTTGAGTAGCGGGAGTGGTTACGAGCAGTACTTC. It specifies CASTLSSGSGYEQYF.

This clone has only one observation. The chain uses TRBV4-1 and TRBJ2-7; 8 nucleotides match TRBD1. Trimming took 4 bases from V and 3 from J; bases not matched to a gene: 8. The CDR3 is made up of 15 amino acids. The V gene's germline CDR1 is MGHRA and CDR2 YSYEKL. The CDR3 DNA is TGCGCCAGCAGCCTCCGCGGACAGGGCCTCTACGAGCAGTACTTC. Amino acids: CASSLRGQGLYEQYF.

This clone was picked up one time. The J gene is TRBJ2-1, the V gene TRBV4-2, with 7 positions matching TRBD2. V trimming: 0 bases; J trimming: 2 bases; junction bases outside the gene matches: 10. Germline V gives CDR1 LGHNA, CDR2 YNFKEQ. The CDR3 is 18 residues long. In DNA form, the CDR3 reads TGTGCCAGCAGCCAAGAGGCATTCGCGGGAGTAACCTACAATGAGCAGTTCTTC. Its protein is CASSQEAFAGVTYNEQFF.

The CDR3 protein is CASNPGYKGGGHYGYTF. CDR3 bases: TGTGCCAGTAACCCGGGTTACAAGGGAGGAGGACACTATGGCTACACCTTC. This chain connects TRBV19 to TRBJ1-2, with D hard to call. CDR1 and CDR2 from the germline V gene are LNHDA and SQIVND (reference sequence). Trimming took 7 bases from V and 3 from J, leaving 24 bases between them. This CDR3 comprises 17 residues.